These 13 T cell receptor beta chains were all obtained from the same sample, sequenced in a study of blood T cell repertoires in COVID-19. Only in-frame clones appear in the TCRdb table, and some are missing; sequencing was by immunoSEQ multiplex PCR. The sample includes about 200,000 clones, 65% to 90% of them seen just once. Material for sequencing was PBMCs or T cells enriched from blood (not recorded which). These receptors originate from a man aged 40-49 years who had recovered from COVID-19.

V usage is TRBV4-3 and J usage is TRBJ2-2, with D hard to call. Germline loops: CDR1 LGHNA, CDR2 YSLEER. This CDR3 comprises 18 residues. Trimming pared 0 bases from V and 4 bases from J, leaving 18 bases between. The CDR3 coding sequence is TGCGCCAGCAGCCAAGATCATAGTGGATCGCGGCTCACCGGGGAGCTGTTTTTT. Translation gives CASSQDHSGSRLTGELFF.

The V and J genes are TRBV15 and TRBJ2-1; TRBD2 matches at 12 bases. CDR3 length: 15 residues. The germline V gene has CDR1 LNHNV and CDR2 YYDKDF (reference sequence). Trimming took 5 bases from V and 6 from J; bases not matched to a gene: 5. The CDR3 DNA follows: TGTGCCACCAGCGAATTACTAGCGGGAGGCAATGAGCAGTTCTTC. As protein: CATSELLAGGNEQFF.

The V call is TRBV7-9, the J call TRBJ1-2, with 9 bases lining up with TRBD1. With V trimmed by 5 bases and J by 6 bases, 10 bases remained unmatched. The CDR3 consists of 15 residues. The germline CDR1 and CDR2 sequences are SEHNR and FQNEAQ (reference sequence). This chain's CDR3 is CASSAAWTGADGYTF. Here the CDR3 DNA reads TGTGCCAGCAGCGCCGCATGGACAGGGGCTGATGGCTACACCTTC.

The rearrangement uses TRBV7-9 and TRBJ1-5; D remains ambiguous. The CDR3 has 15 residues. V dropped 1 base and J dropped 7 bases, with 14 bases sitting between them. Germline V gene data show CDR1 as SEHNR and CDR2 as FQNEAQ (reference sequence). DNA for the CDR3: TGTGCCAGCAGCTTAGACGAGGGATGGGGACAGCCCCAGCATTTT. Its protein product is CASSLDEGWGQPQHF.

The chain joins TRBV18 to TRBJ1-4; weak D call: TRBD1 (6 bases). The CDR3 length is 13 residues. The germline V gene encodes CDR1 KGHSH and CDR2 LQKENI. V was clipped by 5 bases and J by 4 bases, with 8 bases between them. CDR3 bases: TGTGCCAGCTCAGTAGGGGGTAATGAAAAACTGTTTTTT. This gives the protein CASSVGGNEKLFF.

The chain has TRBV7-9 and TRBJ1-6; D is ambiguous. V was cut by 2 bases and J by 7 bases, with 3 bases left in between. Germline CDR1 reads SEHNR; CDR2 reads FQNEAQ (reference sequence). The CDR3 spans 12 residues. The DNA of the CDR3 is TGTGCCAGCAGCTTACTAAATTCACCCCTCCACTTT. Protein sequence: CASSLLNSPLHF. Based on the CDR3 plus reference TRBV7-9 and TRBJ1-6, the full variable domain is DTGVSQNPRHKITKRGQNVTFRCDPISEHNRLYWYRQTLGQGPEFLTYFQNEAQLEKSRLLSDRFSAERPKGSFSTLEIQRTEQGDSAMYLCASSLLNSPLHFGNGTRLTVT.

The V and J genes are TRBV5-1 and TRBJ2-2, with D possibly matching TRBD1 (5 bases). The CDR3 is 14 amino acids. Looked up from germline, CDR1 is SGHRS and CDR2 is YFSETQ. V dropped 0 bases and J dropped 7 bases, with 10 bases sitting between them. CDR3 loop: CASSLGQGYGELFF. The CDR3 bases are TGCGCCAGCAGCTTGGGTCAGGGATACGGGGAGCTGTTTTTT.

V is TRBV2 and J is TRBJ2-7, with 10 nucleotides matching TRBD1. Germline values: CDR1 SNHLY, CDR2 FYNNEI. Unmatched junction bases numbered 3, after V lost 7 bases and J lost 3 bases. The CDR3 is 13 residues long. The CDR3 spells CASTRTGGYEQYF. The CDR3 nucleotides read TGTGCCAGCACACGGACAGGGGGCTACGAGCAGTACTTC. Full variable domain (rest looked up from reference TRBV2 and TRBJ2-7): EPEVTQTPSHQVTQMGQEVILRCVPISNHLYFYWYRQILGQKVEFLVSFYNNEISEKSEIFDDQFSVERPDGSNFTLKIRSTKLEDSAMYFCASTRTGGYEQYFGPGTRLTVT.

The genes are TRBV11-2 and TRBJ2-3, with D possibly TRBD1 on 5 matching bases. This CDR3 is 18 amino acids long. In germline, CDR1 is SGHAT, CDR2 FQNNGV. Trimming left V 5 bases short and J 1 base short, with 22 bases between. This CDR3 reads CASSARPQTLGGTDTQYF. In DNA, the CDR3 is TGTGCCAGCAGCGCTAGACCCCAGACCCTAGGGGGCACAGATACGCAGTATTTT.

This clone was recorded a few times. The rearrangement uses TRBV7-6 and TRBJ1-6, with TRBD1 identical over 7 bases. The CDR3 has 16 amino acids. After removal of 1 base from V and 8 bases from J, the junction contained 8 bases not matched to a gene. The V gene's germline CDR1 is SGHVS and CDR2 FNYEAQ. CDR3 region: CASSLELAGGYSPLHF. In nucleotides, the CDR3 is TGTGCCAGCAGCTTAGAGTTGGCAGGGGGATATTCACCCCTCCACTTT.

This chain uses TRBV29-1 with TRBJ2-3, with 7 bases fitting TRBD1. The CDR3 runs 14 residues. V gave up 3 bases and J gave up 6 bases; unmatched junction bases: 9. Germline-derived CDR1 and CDR2 are SQVTM and ANQGSEA. Written as DNA, the CDR3 is TGCAGCGTTGATGAAGGACAGGTAACGGATACGCAGTATTTT. Translating gives CSVDEGQVTDTQYF.

This rearrangement joins TRBV24-1 to TRBJ2-1; D not resolved. V gave up 3 bases and J gave up 6 bases, with 11 bases separating them. The CDR3 contains 14 residues. Per germline, CDR1 KGHDR and CDR2 SFDVKD. CDR3 DNA sequence: TGTGCCACCAGTGATATACGAGCAGGCAATGAGCAGTTCTTC. As protein: CATSDIRAGNEQFF.

CDR3 amino acids: CASSPPGLAGGETQYF. The CDR3 DNA reads TGTGCCAGCTCACCGCCGGGACTAGCGGGAGGAGAGACCCAGTACTTC. This sequence joins TRBV18 and TRBJ2-5, with 15 positions matching TRBD2. The CDR3 extends over 16 amino acids. From germline, CDR1 is KGHSH and CDR2 LQKENI. The junction had 3 bases not matched to a gene; V was cut back by 3 bases and J by 4 bases.